This T cell receptor (beta chain) was found in a study of T cells after yellow fever vaccination. TCRdb fed the 5' RACE reads into MiXCR, producing one record per CDR3 protein. The repertoire consists of more than 350,000 distinct CDR3 sequences, with 11% occurring once and the leading ten covering around 18%. CDR3 size: 13 residues. With 5 bases clipped from V and 8 bases from J, the junction kept 9 bases outside the gene matches. Germline CDR1 is SGHRS and CDR2 is YFSETQ. This material consisted of PBMCs, taken on the day of the first yellow fever vaccination. The receptor was isolated from a man aged 18 to 30 who received the YFV17D yellow fever vaccine. The genes are TRBV5-1 and TRBJ1-2; the match to TRBD1 covers 7 bases. CDR3 nucleotide sequence: TGCGCCAGCAGACCAACAGGGGTGGAGGGCTACACCTTC. Protein sequence: CASRPTGVEGYTF.